This TCR beta chain originates from a study of shared clonotypes between healthy human individuals. Whole-study findings and limits: Estimated richness was generally greater in naive than memory subsets.

On this clone: Its target is not known.

Sequenced by immunoSEQ multiplex PCR; TCRdb stores in-frame clones only, minus some. This sample carries around 940,000 clones, approximately 80% of them seen once, and the ten largest clones take around 1.4%. The ends were cut back, 3 bases at V and 8 bases at J, with 13 bases in the middle. The CDR3 is 14 amino acids. Germline V gives CDR1 KGHSH, CDR2 LQKENI. The chain links TRBV18 to TRBJ1-4; the D is unclear. The TCR was taken from a young man in good health. Source material: memory CD4+ T cells sorted from blood. This sample's subset: CD45RA-negative fraction. The CDR3 sequence is CASSPPWAGEKLFF. The CDR3 DNA is TGTGCCAGCTCACCGCCTTGGGCGGGGGAAAAACTGTTTTTT.